What follows describes a single TCR beta chain. Its specificity is unknown. The CDR3 covers 14 residues. Germline loops: CDR1 SNHLY, CDR2 FYNNEI. After removal of 8 bases from V and 3 bases from J, the junction contained 9 bases not matched to a gene. This record belongs to a study of OX40 agonist ivuxolimab in advanced cancers. On the study more broadly: Treatment of patients was with ivuxolimab, an agonistic anti-OX40 (CD134) antibody. Dosing consisted of intravenous ivuxolimab at 0.01 to 10 mg/kg every 2 weeks. Whole-study findings and limits: The work left the antigen specificity of expanded peripheral T cells undetermined. Normalized T-cell clonal expansion was also low in some nonresponders.

TCRdb's table, derived via immunoSEQ multiplex PCR, lists solely in-frame clones and lacks some. Of around 70,000 clones in the sample, 85% to 90% were seen once. This receptor was identified in an adult with an advanced solid tumor such as melanoma, head and neck, liver or kidney cancer. The sequences come from CD4+ or CD8+ T cells sorted from blood, collected in a trial of the OX40 agonist ivuxolimab. The V and J genes are TRBV2 and TRBJ2-7; 8 bases line up with TRBD2. The CDR3 DNA reads TGTGCCAGCTCCGGGGGGGGTAAGAGCTACGAGCAGTACTTC. Protein: CASSGGGKSYEQYF.